In this sample, the clone carrying this T cell receptor (beta chain) turned up a few times. Antigen specificity is unknown. This CDR3 comprises 15 residues. V lost 3 bases, J lost 2 bases, and 11 bases lay in between. Germline V gene data show CDR1 as LNHDA and CDR2 as SQIVND (reference sequence). The data are from a study of T-cell memory formation after mild COVID-19. The overall study: TCR clusters were mostly confined to one donor each.

A single record per CDR3 protein comes from TCRdb applying MiXCR to the 5' RACE reads. The profile shows nearly 110,000 distinct CDR3 sequences, 9.5% to 15% of them singletons. The study's findings and limits: Memory from before infection featured some responding clones, which suggests cross-reactive memory joined.

The chain employs TRBV19 and TRBJ2-1; D perhaps matches TRBD1 (5 bases). The clonotype comes from an adult woman who had mild COVID-19 (a few samples of this study predate the infection). Cell type and time point are not known. Sequencing was done on a sample of PBMCs or a T cell subset sorted from them (not recorded which). The CDR3 DNA reads as TGTGCCAGTAGTATCGAACAGGTACCCTACAATGAGCAGTTCTTC. Protein sequence: CASSIEQVPYNEQFF. The full variable domain, completed using reference TRBV19 and TRBJ2-1, is DGGITQSPKYLFRKEGQNVTLSCEQNLNHDAMYWYRQDPGQGLRLIYYSQIVNDFQKGDIAEGYSVSREKKESFPLTVTSAQKNPTAFYLCASSIEQVPYNEQFFGPGTRLTVL.